Only a few counts were recorded for the clone carrying this T cell receptor beta chain. The antigen is unknown. This sample was included in a study of T cells after yellow fever vaccination. Study-wide findings and caveats: Re-detected after boosting: most primary clones, almost 97% of CD4 and 75% to 90% of CD8.

V gave up 5 bases and J gave up 3 bases, with 18 bases separating them. The CDR3 has 17 residues. Germline V lookup: CDR1 KGHDR, CDR2 SFDVKD. Template-switching 5'RACE yielded the TCR cDNA; a universal primer site and UMIs were added in the process. TCRdb re-called the 5' RACE reads with MiXCR, one entry per CDR3 protein. The sample holds approximately 510,000 distinct CDR3 sequences, roughly 22% seen once. V and J are TRBV24-1 and TRBJ2-2; D gene ambiguous. The TCR comes from a man younger than 35 who received the YFV17D yellow fever vaccine. The sequencing here drew on PBMCs, taken less than 25 days after the first yellow fever vaccination. The CDR3 spells CATSVPTPPNDTGELFF. CDR3 DNA sequence: TGTGCCACCAGTGTTCCGACTCCACCGAACGACACCGGGGAGCTGTTTTTT.